The present entry profiles one T cell receptor beta chain with its context. This entry comes from a study of blood T cell repertoires in COVID-19. Study summary: Acute and convalescent COVID-19 specimens originated in the United States, Italy and Spain. The cDNA or gDNA used as material had been derived from T cells, B-cell-depleted T cells, or PBMCs.

As handled by the study authors: Reference gene primers were amplified, and this amplification served to estimate nucleated cell counts. TCRdb's table, derived via immunoSEQ multiplex PCR, lists solely in-frame clones and lacks some. The DNA was the basis for D and trimming; V, J and clone size are from that table. This sample has approximately 240,000 clones; approximately 90% occur once, and the top ten carry 2.1%. The sample consisted of peripheral blood. The TCR sequence derives from a woman between 40 and 50 years old who had recovered from COVID-19.

The CDR3 DNA is TGTGCCAGCAGTTTATCCTCAACAGGGGGCGAATTTGCCAAAAACATTCAGTACTTC. Protein sequence: CASSLSSTGGEFAKNIQYF. The genes are TRBV27 and TRBJ2-4; 9 nucleotides match TRBD1. The CDR3 consists of 19 residues. V gave up 0 bases and J gave up 1 base; unmatched junction bases: 10. Germline lookup yields CDR1 MNHEY and CDR2 SMNVEV (reference sequence).